This TCR beta chain was retrieved from a study of T cells in Graves' hyperthyroidism and ophthalmopathy. Study-wide findings and caveats: The blood repertoire included most of the expanded thyroid clonotypes above 0.001. Ophthalmopathy and stable hyperthyroidism were separated by a 13 V-J model.

Many counts were recorded for this clonotype. What it recognizes is unknown. RNA transcripts were the template for amplifying TCR beta CDR3 regions. Initially, a first-round RT-PCR of the TCR CDR3 employed the HTBI primer set. TCRdb reanalysed the multiplex PCR reads using MiXCR and keeps one entry per CDR3 protein. The sample consists of a few hundred thousand distinct CDR3 sequences, 15% to 18% of them appearing once. Deletions cut 6 bases from V and 2 bases from J, with 6 bases between. The CDR3 sequence is 12 residues long. Per the germline V gene, CDR1 is MNHEY and CDR2 is SMNVEV (reference sequence). The definition of stable Graves' hyperthyroidism was no ophthalmopathy progression within 18 months.

The chain recombines TRBV27 with TRBJ2-3, with no clear D. This TCR was sampled from a woman aged 30 to 39 with Graves' hyperthyroidism. The specimen was blood. This CDR3 reads CASRAYTDTQYF. In nucleotides, the CDR3 is TGTGCCAGCAGGGCTTACACAGATACGCAGTATTTT.